The 7 T cell receptor beta chains listed next were all sequenced from one sample in a study of beta chain features in type 1 diabetes. Of the isolated RNA, all was reverse transcribed, and so the sequenced material was expressed TCRB transcripts. This table comes from immunoSEQ multiplex PCR, and its TCRdb copy is limited to in-frame clones, with some not included. The table lists 200,000 to 250,000 clones, around 10% of them singletons. The source material was naive CD4+ T cells from blood. These receptors came from a woman aged 18-29 years in good health.

The CDR3 is CASSQVPGTGDENEQFF. CDR3 nucleotide sequence: TGTGCCAGCAGCCAAGTCCCCGGGACAGGGGATGAAAATGAGCAGTTCTTC. This chain connects TRBV14 to TRBJ2-1; 10 positions agree with TRBD1. The CDR3 is 17 amino acids. Germline V lookup: CDR1 SGHDN, CDR2 FVKESK. The V gene end was trimmed by 1 base and the J gene end by 7 bases; junction bases not matched to a gene: 10.

The J gene is TRBJ2-7, the V gene TRBV30, with 9 bases identical to TRBD2. With V trimmed by 6 bases and J by 5 bases, 17 bases remained unmatched. The CDR3 length is 16 residues. From germline, CDR1 is GTSNPN and CDR2 SVGIG (reference sequence). The CDR3 reads CACPGAGREGHNEQYF. The CDR3 nucleotides are TGTGCCTGCCCGGGGGCAGGGCGGGAGGGCCACAACGAGCAGTACTTC.

In this sample, this clone turned up a few times. This sequence joins TRBV15 and TRBJ2-4, with 9 bases fitting TRBD1. CDR1 is LNHNV and CDR2 is YYDKDF in the germline V gene (reference sequence). Trimming took 1 base from V and 6 from J; bases not matched to a gene: 4. The CDR3 covers 15 residues. The CDR3 DNA reads as TGTGCCACCAGCAGAGCAGGGACAGGGAGAAACATTCAGTACTTC. It encodes CATSRAGTGRNIQYF.

With regard to this clone: Other DNA sequences in the same sample also yield this CDR3. V gene TRBV29-1 combines with J gene TRBJ1-1; D unresolved. The CDR3 covers 11 residues. The germline V gene has CDR1 SQVTM and CDR2 ANQGSEA. Trimming removed 5 bases at V and 2 bases at J, with 6 bases between. CDR3 protein: CSVHRNTEAFF. CDR3 nucleotide sequence: TGCAGCGTTCACAGAAACACTGAAGCTTTCTTT. Using reference TRBV29-1 and TRBJ1-1 for the parts outside the CDR3, the full variable domain is SAVISQKPSRDICQRGTSLTIQCQVDSQVTMMFWYRQQPGQSLTLIATANQGSEATYESGFVIDKFPISRPNLTFSTLTVSNMSPEDSSIYLCSVHRNTEAFFGQGTRLTVV.

The chain is built from TRBV2 and TRBJ2-4; 12 bases line up with TRBD1. CDR3 length: 14 residues. Germline V lookup: CDR1 SNHLY, CDR2 FYNNEI. J lost 7 bases, V lost 6 bases, and 4 bases had no gene match. The CDR3 is CASRGTGGRNIQYF. The CDR3, as DNA: TGTGCCAGCAGGGGGACAGGGGGCCGGAACATTCAGTACTTC.

This chain uses TRBV6-6 with TRBJ2-3, with TRBD1 matching over 8 bases. From germline, CDR1 is MNHNY and CDR2 SVGAGI (reference sequence). CDR3 length: 14 residues. The V gene end was trimmed by 6 bases and the J gene end by 2 bases; junction bases not matched to a gene: 4. CDR3 DNA: TGTGCCAGCAGGGGACAGGTAGTCACAGATACGCAGTATTTT. Protein product: CASRGQVVTDTQYF.

The chain carries TRBV10-3 and TRBJ1-2; D is undetermined. The CDR3 extends over 12 amino acids. Germline CDR1 ENHRY, CDR2 SYGVKD. Trimming took 7 bases from V and 3 from J, leaving 9 bases between them. CDR3 protein: CAIKQDDYGYTF. Written as DNA, the CDR3 is TGTGCCATCAAACAAGATGACTATGGCTACACCTTC.